This T cell receptor beta chain appears in the sequencing data of a study of sequential checkpoint blockade in melanoma (dated by TCRdb to the late 2010s). Broadly, across the study: Patients were randomized 1:1 to first-line nivolumab followed by ipilimumab (arm A) or ipilimumab followed by nivolumab (arm B). Maintenance nivolumab was given following each of the two trial sequences. Matched tumor biopsies were taken from over 20 patients before treatment and at week 13, after single-agent nivolumab (arm A) or ipilimumab (arm B). The same lesion was the source of 75% to 90% of the matched pre- and post-treatment tumor biopsy pairs. DNA from approximately 91 pretreatment melanoma tumor samples was subjected to TCRbeta immunosequencing. Beyond this particular receptor, the publication reports: Within-arm analyses of tumor T-cell fraction were constrained by small sample sizes and reduced statistical power. Tumor T-cell fraction and clonality were found to correlate with PD-L1 staining and CD8+ T-cell counts but not with mutational load. Clinical benefit was about 30 times more likely to be achieved by patients whose tumor T-cell fraction and clonality increased by week 13. Among patients in arm A, the nivolumab-first arm, pretreatment tumor TIL clonality was associated with response (P = .04). Validation of the response-prediction model combining TCR metrics and mutation burden is needed in larger, independent patient cohorts.

As to this clone: No cognate antigen has been identified for it. Nothing much larger sits one base from this clone, and base qualities are not available.

The treatment or condition label for this specimen denotes: randomized to nivolumab then ipilimumab (arm A) or the reverse (arm B). None of the trial patients had been given prior DNA-damaging chemotherapy. The samples were obtained from melanoma patients enrolled in CheckMate 064, an open-label, randomized phase II trial testing sequential checkpoint blockade. Genomic DNA from formalin-fixed paraffin-embedded (FFPE) tissue samples served as the input for tumor TCR sequencing. After removal of 4 bases from V and 8 bases from J, the junction retains 7 bases not matched to a gene. The CDR3, cysteine through phenylalanine, is 13 amino acids long. Just CDR3 DNA is preserved here, 39 bases in frame from base 1. CDR1 and CDR2 were assigned from the germline V gene as SGDLS and YYNGEE. The immunoSEQ Assay was used to immunosequence TCRbeta CDR3 regions from genomic DNA. Before high-throughput sequencing, the genomic DNA was amplified using bias-controlled multiplex PCR. The original methods were these. To quantify the absolute abundance of each unique TCRbeta CDR3 region, the sequences were collapsed and filtered. Clonality, defined as 1 minus Pielou's evenness, was calculated using only productive rearrangements. Tumor T-cell fraction was calculated by normalizing TCRbeta template counts to usable DNA, which was estimated from several housekeeping genes. A previously published method was used to identify clones whose frequencies were significantly greater in on-treatment samples than in baseline samples. Here the immuneACCESS table is served through TCRdb, limited to in-frame sequences with V and J called. Missing clones are a known gap in these copies; in checked studies unresolved V genes cover under half, and the rest lacks a known reason. V, J and clone size are taken as reported in that table, and D and trimming were inferred from the DNA itself. This sample gives a few thousand clones in total; about a fifth of them show up just once. Together, the top ten hold around 4% of the sample.

The receptor chain draws on TRBV9 and TRBJ1-1; 8 nucleotides in the junction match TRBD1. The receptor was isolated from a human donor with melanoma. The input for sequencing was tumor tissue (inferred from file names), taken from a patient given nivolumab and ipilimumab in sequence. The CDR3 here reads CASSRTGRNEAFF. The DNA reads TGTGCCAGCAGCCGGACAGGGAGGAACGAAGCTTTCTTT.